Listed here are 17 T cell receptor beta chains from one sample, sequenced in a study of cytomegalovirus exposure and HLA in healthy donors. A multiplex PCR was run with 60 Vbeta primers and 13 Jbeta primers. Sequenced by immunoSEQ multiplex PCR; TCRdb stores in-frame clones only, minus some. The repertoire includes 200,000 or so clones, approximately 78% of them detected once, and roughly 2.5% sits in the top ten. The sequenced sample consisted of PBMCs. These receptors all stem from a middle-aged woman in good health and CMV-seronegative.

The chain carries TRBV7-6 and TRBJ2-1, with 7 bases aligning to TRBD2. V lost 1 base, J lost 7 bases, and 13 bases stayed unmatched. This CDR3 spans 17 amino acids. Germline CDR1 and CDR2: SGHVS and FNYEAQ. CDR3 loop: CASSLGVLAGEWNEQFF. CDR3 DNA: TGTGCCAGCAGCTTAGGGGTATTGGCGGGAGAGTGGAATGAGCAGTTCTTC. Filled out from reference TRBV7-6 and TRBJ2-1, the complete variable domain reads GAGVSQSPRYKVTKRGQDVALRCDPISGHVSLYWYRQALGQGPEFLTYFNYEAQQDKSGLPNDRFSAERPEGSISTLTIQRTEQRDSAMYRCASSLGVLAGEWNEQFFGPGTRLTVL.

This clone was observed once. The chain employs TRBV7-9 and TRBJ2-7; possibly TRBD1 for D (6 bases). Between the trimmed V and J ends, which lost 4 bases and 4 bases, there was a span of 11 bases. Germline assignment: CDR1 SEHNR and CDR2 FQNEAQ (reference sequence). The CDR3 loop spans 13 amino acids. This CDR3 reads CASSSADRYEQYF. CDR3 DNA sequence: TGTGCCAGCAGCTCAGCCGACAGGTACGAGCAGTACTTC.

The chain has TRBV25-1 and TRBJ1-5; D gene ambiguous. Germline V gene lookup returns CDR1 MGHDK and CDR2 SYGVNS. This CDR3 is 16 amino acids long. Trimming left V 11 bases short and J 0 bases short, with 20 bases between. The CDR3 reads CAPRVPHSYSNQPQHF. For the CDR3, the DNA is TGTGCCCCGCGGGTCCCGCATTCTTATAGCAATCAGCCCCAGCATTTT.

The rearrangement links TRBV7-3 to TRBJ1-5; 8 bases agree with TRBD1. Germline CDR1 SGHTA, CDR2 FQGTGA. J lost 5 bases, V lost 5 bases, and 2 bases had no gene match. The CDR3 is 13 amino acids. CDR3 nucleotides: TGTGCCAGCAGCCCGGACAGGGATCAGCCCCAGCATTTT. The encoded protein is CASSPDRDQPQHF.

The chain links TRBV6-1 to TRBJ2-2; 8 bases align to TRBD2. This CDR3 spans 13 amino acids. CDR1 is MNHNS, CDR2 SASEGT, per germline. Germline trimming cut 6 bases from V and 6 bases from J; bases unmatched to any gene: 3. The CDR3 spells CASRAGEAGELFF. For the CDR3, the DNA is TGTGCCAGCAGAGCGGGAGAGGCCGGGGAGCTGTTTTTT.

The genes are TRBV13 and TRBJ1-1; TRBD1 is a possible D gene (5 bases). CDR1 PRHDT and CDR2 FYEKMQ come from the germline V gene (reference sequence). CDR3 size: 15 residues. The V end was cut by 0 bases, the J end by 2 bases, with 10 bases between. Here the CDR3 DNA reads TGTGCCAGCAGCTTAGGGGGGCCATTCAACACTGAAGCTTTCTTT. This codes for CASSLGGPFNTEAFF.

For the CDR3, the DNA is TGTGCCAGCAGCCCCGGACTAGCGGGCGGGGAGACCCAGTACTTC. This sequence encodes CASSPGLAGGETQYF. The chain couples TRBV11-1 to TRBJ2-5; 11 positions agree with TRBD2. CDR1 SGHAT and CDR2 FQDESV come from the germline V gene (reference sequence). V lost 5 bases to trimming and J lost 5 bases; unmatched junction nucleotides: 7. This CDR3 region has 15 residues.

V and J are TRBV30 and TRBJ2-2, with 7 bases lining up with TRBD2. Germline CDR1 reads GTSNPN; CDR2 reads SVGIG (reference sequence). Trimming cost V 1 base and J 6 bases; bases outside gene matches: 8. CDR3 length equals 15 residues. CDR3: CAWSEGAGSPGELFF. The CDR3 DNA sequence: TGTGCCTGGAGTGAGGGAGCGGGATCGCCCGGGGAGCTGTTTTTT.

The V gene is TRBV13, the J gene TRBJ2-7; possibly TRBD2 for D (6 bases). This CDR3 region has 17 residues. Trimming took 3 bases from V and 7 from J, leaving 25 bases between them. CDR1 and CDR2 from the germline V gene are PRHDT and FYEKMQ (reference sequence). The CDR3 sequence is CASSLSLSGIRGEEQYF. CDR3 sequence (DNA): TGTGCCAGCAGCTTGTCTCTTAGCGGAATTCGCGGGGAGGAGCAGTACTTC.

Notes on this clone: The germline gene is not matched at one end of the junction; a read error may be the cause. The rearrangement links TRBV2 to TRBJ1-4, with D perhaps TRBD1 (6 bases). The CDR3 length is 15 residues. Looked up from germline, CDR1 is SNHLY and CDR2 is FYNNEI. The CDR3 sequence: CATTSQGHRNEKLLF. The CDR3 DNA reads TGTGCCACAACCTCCCAGGGACACAGAAATGAAAAACTGCTTTTT.

The V and J genes are TRBV13 and TRBJ1-2, with 9 bases identical to TRBD1. The germline CDR1 and CDR2 sequences are PRHDT and FYEKMQ (reference sequence). After removal of 5 bases from V and 4 bases from J, the junction contained 8 bases not matched to a gene. The CDR3 loop spans 15 amino acids. The CDR3 is CASSRTGGAAYGYTF. The CDR3 region has the DNA TGTGCCAGCAGCCGTACAGGGGGCGCGGCCTATGGCTACACCTTC. Complete variable domain (other parts from reference TRBV13 and TRBJ1-2): AAGVIQSPRHLIKEKRETATLKCYPIPRHDTVYWYQQGPGQDPQFLISFYEKMQSDKGSIPDRFSAQQFSDYHSELNMSSLELGDSALYFCASSRTGGAAYGYTFGSGTRLTVV.

This chain uses TRBV7-9 with TRBJ2-5, with 14 bases identical to TRBD2. The CDR3 totals 18 residues. V trimming: 4 bases; J trimming: 2 bases; junction bases outside the gene matches: 9. In germline, CDR1 is SEHNR, CDR2 FQNEAQ (reference sequence). The CDR3 sequence is CASSSGLAGGGRQETQYF. The CDR3 nucleotides read TGTGCCAGCAGCTCCGGACTAGCGGGAGGAGGGAGGCAAGAGACCCAGTACTTC.

V usage is TRBV28 and J usage is TRBJ2-1; 8 bases align to TRBD2. This CDR3 spans 13 amino acids. CDR1 and CDR2 from the germline V gene are MDHEN and SYDVKM. The trim removed 7 bases at V and 7 bases at J, leaving 6 bases unmatched. CDR3 coding DNA: TGTGCCAGCAACGGGGGGGCCTCAAATGAGCAGTTCTTC. The encoded protein is CASNGGASNEQFF.

The chain employs TRBV27 and TRBJ2-7, with 11 bases lining up with TRBD2. In germline, CDR1 is MNHEY, CDR2 SMNVEV (reference sequence). With V trimmed by 5 bases and J by 5 bases, 5 bases remained unmatched. There are 14 residues in the CDR3. The CDR3 nucleotides read TGTGCCAGCAGTCGAATAGCGGGAGGGGACGAGCAGTACTTC. Its protein product is CASSRIAGGDEQYF.

The genes are TRBV2 and TRBJ2-5, with D tentatively TRBD1 (5 bases). V was cut by 6 bases and J by 7 bases, with 15 bases left in between. The CDR3 length is 13 residues. Germline V CDR1 and CDR2: SNHLY, FYNNEI. The CDR3 bases are TGTGCCAGCAGAGACAGCCGAATAGGGACCCAGTACTTC. It yields the protein CASRDSRIGTQYF.

This rearrangement joins TRBV4-1 to TRBJ2-5; 10 bases line up with TRBD2. The CDR3 is made up of 17 amino acids. Trimming took 0 bases from V and 6 from J; bases not matched to a gene: 10. Germline CDR1 MGHRA, CDR2 YSYEKL. The CDR3 loop is CASSQDRSSGSRKTQYF. The CDR3 DNA reads TGCGCCAGCAGCCAAGATCGGTCTAGCGGGAGTCGAAAGACCCAGTACTTC.

CDR3: CASSLDRGYSEQFF. Written as DNA, the CDR3 is TGTGCCAGCAGTCTAGACAGGGGGTACTCTGAGCAGTTCTTC. J is TRBJ2-1 and V is TRBV9; TRBD1 agrees at 9 bases. Germline CDR1 is SGDLS and CDR2 is YYNGEE. V lost 5 bases to trimming and J lost 9 bases; unmatched junction nucleotides: 9. The CDR3 extends over 14 amino acids.